These 8 T cell receptor beta chains were all obtained from the same sample, sequenced in a study of beta chain features in type 1 diabetes. Every bit of the isolated RNA underwent reverse transcription, so sequencing read expressed TCRB transcripts. The protocol was immunoSEQ multiplex PCR, while the TCRdb copy is restricted to in-frame clones and leaves out a portion. Here the sample spans just over 600,000 clones, 15% to 17% being singletons. The sequenced sample consisted of naive CD4+ T cells from blood. These receptors were obtained from a man aged 18-30 years in good health.

The chain employs TRBV6-5 and TRBJ2-3, with TRBD1 identical over 8 bases. The CDR3 has 14 residues. The J segment lost 6 bases and the V segment lost 5 bases, leaving 7 bases of the junction unmatched. Looked up from germline, CDR1 is MNHEY and CDR2 is SVGAGI. CDR3 protein: CASSRGQGWDTQYF. CDR3 coding DNA: TGTGCCAGCAGTCGCGGACAGGGATGGGATACGCAGTATTTT.

A few counts support this clone. The chain joins TRBV29-1 to TRBJ1-2; TRBD1 is a possible D gene (5 bases). This CDR3 has 13 amino acids. Trimming left V 2 bases short and J 4 bases short, with 11 bases between. Germline V CDR1 and CDR2: SQVTM, ANQGSEA. The DNA of the CDR3 is TGCAGCGTTGAAAAAGGGGCCGGCTATGGCTACACCTTC. Amino acid sequence: CSVEKGAGYGYTF.

V usage is TRBV5-4 and J usage is TRBJ2-7; D remains ambiguous. In germline, CDR1 is SGHNT, CDR2 YYREEE (reference sequence). Trimming shortened V by 2 bases and J by 3 bases, and 6 bases separated the two germline ends. The CDR3 covers 12 residues. CDR3 loop: CASSFPNYEQYF. CDR3 DNA: TGTGCCAGCAGCTTTCCCAACTACGAGCAGTACTTC.

The chain carries TRBV7-2 and TRBJ2-5; the D gene is possibly TRBD1 (6 bases). CDR3 length: 16 residues. The germline V and J ends were trimmed by 2 bases and 0 bases, with 13 bases remaining between them. Germline values: CDR1 SGHTA, CDR2 FQGNSA. The chain's CDR3 is CASSLTGTINQETQYF. Written as DNA, the CDR3 is TGTGCCAGCAGCTTAACCGGGACAATAAACCAAGAGACCCAGTACTTC.

The V call is TRBV28, the J call TRBJ1-4; TRBD1 matches at 8 bases. The length of the CDR3 is 12 residues. V dropped 10 bases and J dropped 8; count of bases not matched to a gene: 6. Germline V CDR1 and CDR2: MDHEN, SYDVKM. DNA of the CDR3: TGTGCCACCTACAGGGGGAAGGAAAAACTGTTTTTT. Its protein is CATYRGKEKLFF.

The rearrangement joins TRBV9 to TRBJ2-3; 13 bases match TRBD2. This CDR3 has 16 residues. V lost 2 bases to trimming and J lost 2 bases; unmatched junction nucleotides: 2. Germline CDR1 SGDLS, CDR2 YYNGEE. The CDR3 is CASSVGLAGVTDTQYF. CDR3 bases: TGTGCCAGCAGCGTTGGACTAGCGGGAGTCACAGATACGCAGTATTTT.

The rearrangement joins TRBV7-9 to TRBJ2-3, with D possibly being TRBD2 (6 bases). The ends were cut back, 5 bases at V and 3 bases at J, with 9 bases in the middle. This CDR3 contains 13 residues. In germline, CDR1 is SEHNR, CDR2 FQNEAQ (reference sequence). CDR3 sequence: CASSVGGTDTQYF. CDR3 nucleotide sequence: TGTGCCAGCAGCGTGGGGGGAACAGATACGCAGTATTTT. The full variable domain, in which reference TRBV7-9 and TRBJ2-3 provide the parts outside the CDR3, is DTGVSQNPRHKITKRGQNVTFRCDPISEHNRLYWYRQTLGQGPEFLTYFQNEAQLEKSRLLSDRFSAERPKGSFSTLEIQRTEQGDSAMYLCASSVGGTDTQYFGPGTRLTVL.

The chain has TRBV18 and TRBJ2-3; D may correspond to TRBD1 or TRBD2 (5 bases each). V lost 4 bases to trimming and J lost 0 bases, with 11 bases between them. CDR1 is KGHSH, CDR2 LQKENI, per germline. The CDR3 sequence is 15 residues long. CDR3 sequence reads: CASSLPGPSTDTQYF. DNA for the CDR3: TGTGCCAGCTCACTACCGGGACCCAGCACAGATACGCAGTATTTT.